These 14 T cell receptor beta chains originate from one sample sequenced in a study of technical replicates of blood from a handful of donors. Sequencing used immunoSEQ multiplex PCR; TCRdb keeps in-frame clones, though not all of them. The table records around 97,000 clones, 95% to 96% of them present only once. Sequenced sample: T cells isolated from PBMCs. All receptors derive from a human donor in good health.

The chain links TRBV10-3 to TRBJ2-2; D is uncertain. CDR3 size: 14 residues. Trimming stripped 6 bases from V and 1 base from J, with 9 bases between. Per germline, CDR1 ENHRY and CDR2 SYGVKD. CDR3 bases: TGTGCCATCAGACCGGCAGGGAACACCGGGGAGCTGTTTTTT. Its protein product is CAIRPAGNTGELFF.

The chain employs TRBV4-1 and TRBJ1-1, with 7 bases fitting TRBD1. V trimming: 3 bases; J trimming: 3 bases; junction bases outside the gene matches: 7. CDR1 is MGHRA, CDR2 YSYEKL, per germline. The CDR3 is 15 amino acids. This CDR3 is CASSQEGAFYTEAFF. CDR3 sequence (DNA): TGCGCCAGCAGCCAGGAGGGGGCATTTTACACTGAAGCTTTCTTT.

The chain joins TRBV5-1 to TRBJ2-2; D uncertain. In germline, CDR1 is SGHRS, CDR2 YFSETQ. The CDR3 runs 13 residues. V gave up 0 bases and J gave up 5 bases, with 5 bases separating them. The DNA of the CDR3 is TGCGCCAGCAGCTTGGACGGGACCGGGGAGCTGTTTTTT. It translates to CASSLDGTGELFF. The variable domain in full, with the rest retrieved from reference TRBV5-1 and TRBJ2-2, is KAGVTQTPRYLIKTRGQQVTLSCSPISGHRSVSWYQQTPGQGLQFLFEYFSETQRNKGNFPGRFSGRQFSNSRSEMNVSTLELGDSALYLCASSLDGTGELFFGEGSRLTVL.

The V call is TRBV19, the J call TRBJ2-3, with TRBD1 matching over 7 bases. Germline V lookup: CDR1 LNHDA, CDR2 SQIVND (reference sequence). This CDR3 has 15 amino acids. The V gene end was trimmed by 5 bases and the J gene end by 4 bases; junction bases not matched to a gene: 9. The CDR3 region is CASSRQGVSADTQYF. The CDR3 DNA reads TGTGCCAGTAGTCGACAGGGCGTGAGCGCAGATACGCAGTATTTT.

The chain is built from TRBV4-1 and TRBJ2-1, with 8 bases fitting TRBD2. V shed 0 bases, J shed 8 bases, and the junction held 6 bases outside the gene matches. The CDR3 sequence is 15 residues long. The germline CDR1 and CDR2 sequences are MGHRA and YSYEKL. CDR3 loop: CASSQEFSGTYEQFF. CDR3 in DNA: TGCGCCAGCAGCCAAGAATTTAGCGGGACCTATGAGCAGTTCTTC.

The chain links TRBV7-2 to TRBJ2-2; TRBD2 agrees at 7 bases. The CDR3 loop spans 15 amino acids. CDR1 and CDR2 (germline): SGHTA, FQGNSA. V was pared by 1 base and J by 7 bases, with 6 bases of the junction left unmatched. The CDR3 reads CASSLESGKNGELFF. CDR3 coding DNA: TGTGCCAGCAGCTTAGAGAGCGGGAAAAACGGGGAGCTGTTTTTT. Drawing the rest from reference TRBV7-2 and TRBJ2-2, the complete variable domain is GAGVSQSPSNKVTEKGKDVELRCDPISGHTALYWYRQSLGQGLEFLIYFQGNSAPDKSGLPSDRFSAERTGGSVSTLTIQRTQQEDSAVYLCASSLESGKNGELFFGEGSRLTVL.

The chain uses TRBV27 and TRBJ2-1, with TRBD2 as a possible D gene (6 bases). V lost 8 bases to trimming and J lost 12 bases, with 17 bases between them. The CDR3 runs 12 residues. In germline, CDR1 is MNHEY, CDR2 SMNVEV (reference sequence). The CDR3 spells CASRDSRFGQFF. DNA for the CDR3: TGTGCCAGCCGGGACTCCCGGTTCGGGCAGTTCTTC.

The CDR3 DNA reads TGCGCCAGCGTCCGGGACTCCACAAACACCGGGGAGCTGTTTTTT. It specifies CASVRDSTNTGELFF. This chain uses TRBV5-1 with TRBJ2-2; a possible D gene is TRBD2 (6 bases). Trimming removed 7 bases at V and 2 bases at J, with 15 bases between. The CDR3 is made up of 15 amino acids. Germline CDR1 SGHRS, CDR2 YFSETQ.

The rearrangement joins TRBV5-6 to TRBJ1-2; D gene ambiguous. CDR3 length: 12 residues. Trimming took off 0 bases at V and 2 bases at J, with 2 bases between the two ends. Germline-derived CDR1 and CDR2 are SGHDT and YYEEEE. The CDR3 DNA reads as TGTGCCAGCAGCTTGGCAAACTATGGCTACACCTTC. Its protein product is CASSLANYGYTF.

The chain joins TRBV6-5 to TRBJ2-3, with TRBD1 matching 7 bases. The CDR3 runs 12 residues. Trimming at V came to 9 bases and at J to 2 bases, leaving 2 bases not matched to a gene. Germline V gives CDR1 MNHEY, CDR2 SVGAGI. The chain's CDR3 is CARTGYTDTQYF. Here the CDR3 DNA reads TGTGCCAGGACAGGGTACACAGATACGCAGTATTTT.

This chain connects TRBV30 to TRBJ2-7; 8 bases match TRBD1. The length of the CDR3 is 14 residues. The trim removed 1 base at V and 2 bases at J, leaving 4 bases unmatched. Germline lookup yields CDR1 GTSNPN and CDR2 SVGIG (reference sequence). The CDR3 protein is CAWSGRDRPYEQYF. The CDR3, as DNA: TGTGCCTGGAGTGGCCGGGACAGGCCCTACGAGCAGTACTTC.

The chain has TRBV13 and TRBJ2-3; TRBD1 matches 10 bases. Germline CDR1 and CDR2: PRHDT and FYEKMQ (reference sequence). This CDR3 is 15 amino acids long. V lost 5 bases and J lost 4; bases outside the gene matches: 6. The CDR3 spells CASSNRDRGPDTQYF. For the CDR3, the DNA is TGTGCCAGCAGCAACCGGGACAGGGGCCCAGATACGCAGTATTTT.

The rearrangement joins TRBV9 to TRBJ2-3; D is perhaps TRBD2 (6 bases). Germline V gene data show CDR1 as SGDLS and CDR2 as YYNGEE. The CDR3 contains 15 residues. Trimming took off 4 bases at V and 3 bases at J, with 15 bases between the two ends. DNA for the CDR3: TGTGCCAGCAGCCCATTAGCGGTCGGGACAGATACGCAGTATTTT. Its protein is CASSPLAVGTDTQYF.

The CDR3 DNA reads TGTGCCAGCAGCCACGAAGGACAGGAGCAGTTCTTC. This gives the protein CASSHEGQEQFF. The chain recombines TRBV11-2 with TRBJ2-1, with D perhaps matching TRBD1 (6 bases). Germline-derived CDR1 and CDR2 are SGHAT and FQNNGV. This CDR3 region has 12 residues. The germline V and J ends were trimmed by 5 bases and 10 bases, with 12 bases remaining between them. The full variable domain, rest sourced from reference TRBV11-2 and TRBJ2-1, is EAGVAQSPRYKIIEKRQSVAFWCNPISGHATLYWYQQILGQGPKLLIQFQNNGVVDDSQLPKDRFSAERLKGVDSTLKIQPAKLEDSAVYLCASSHEGQEQFFGPGTRLTVL.